This T cell receptor beta chain was recovered during a study of blood T cells in healthy people across ages (dated by TCRdb to about 2015). Context from the whole study: In model experiments, roughly one uniquely barcoded TCR beta cDNA molecule per two T cells was captured by template switching. For two donors (one aged 18 to 29 and one aged 80 or older), the study analyzed two additional independent replicas of 1 million unique cDNA reads from the same blood draw. To track age-related changes in TCR beta repertoire diversity, the study relied on deep sequencing normalized with unique cDNA molecular identifiers. To avoid experimental bias, donors of different ages were randomly spread across the sequencing lanes. The donors were split into four age groups: young (average around 16 years), middle-aged (around 37), aged (more than 60) and long-lived (roughly 80). Results the study describes overall, beyond this receptor: Because the CMV infection status of the donors was unknown, age-related changes in expanded clonotypes may potentially have been confounded. Compared with the aged group, more naive CD4+ T cells, fewer expanded clones and increased TCR diversity were shown by the long-lived group, suggesting age selection. Bulk unsorted PBMC profiling prevented conclusive comparison of naive and antigen-experienced compartments. Observed TCR beta diversity per million T cells fell roughly linearly with age, and a significant reduction was already apparent by age about 43. A strong correlation was found between observed TCR beta diversity and the percentage of naive T cells measured by flow cytometry. Estimates of total diversity based on one million sequenced T cells were regarded as lower bounds and as underestimates.

Donors were around 37 systemically healthy Caucasian individuals from Russia aged roughly 6 to 95 years. About 9.8 milliliters of peripheral blood were drawn from each donor into EDTA-treated Vacutainer tubes. Ficoll-Paque density-gradient centrifugation was used to isolate PBMCs, with at least 6.5 million per sample. Total RNA, at least 6 micrograms per sample, was extracted from PBMCs with Trizol reagent. For every donor, an aliquot of PBMCs went through flow cytometry to measure the percentages of naive CD45RAhigh/CD27high T cells. The library relied on 5' RACE. Sequencing used an Illumina HiSeq 2500. A second PCR of 7 to 11 cycles was performed with a sample-barcoded 5' primer and a J-beta primer mix. A template-switch 5' adaptor carrying 12 random nucleotides introduced a unique molecular identifier onto each TCR beta cDNA molecule. Each sample yielded at least 3 million CDR3-containing paired-end reads. First-strand cDNA synthesis was performed from all RNA using the Mint cDNA synthesis kit, with priming by a TRBC-specific oligonucleotide. Following uracil-DNA glycosylase treatment, all cDNA underwent a first 18-cycle PCR with the universal primers M1SS and BC2_uni_R. Processing in the source paper ran as follows. For normalization, 1 million high-quality reads, each with a distinct molecular identifier, were randomly selected from each sample. Instead of being binned into consensus sequences, reads that shared molecular identifiers were thrown out. MiTCR, with a Q25 quality threshold and the strictest error-elimination algorithm, was used for CDR3 identification, clonotype clustering and error correction. A nonparametric unseen species model with Euler transformation was used to estimate lower-bound total TCR beta diversity. TCRdb's own reprocessing of the public reads used fastp at Q25 and MiXCR and kept productive beta chains. Every CDR3 protein is listed once, alongside the most common genes and DNA of its rows. None of the V and J calls come from the authors' own analysis; TCRdb made them. The sample yields over 1,500,000 distinct CDR3 sequences; about 50% were counted once. The top ten clonotypes cover over 2% of the sample.

This clonotype was detected only a few times. Its target antigen remains unknown. No base quality information exists; no much larger clone differs at one position. The sequence was obtained from a woman in her forties in good health. The sample consisted of blood.

CDR3 region: CASSFSSGGNFQETQYF. The DNA is as follows: TGTGCCAGCAGTTTTAGTAGCGGGGGCAATTTTCAAGAGACCCAGTACTTC. The sequence joins TRBV12-3 or TRBV12-4 to TRBJ2-5, with 9 junctional bases fitting TRBD2. The CDR3, cysteine through phenylalanine, is 17 amino acids long. The read is trimmed to its CDR3 DNA, 51 bases read in frame from base 1. V is pruned by 3 bases and J by 2 bases, leaving 10 bases of the junction without a gene match.